The source of this TCR beta chain is a study of blood T cell repertoires in COVID-19. For the study at large: Whether acute or convalescent, the COVID-19 samples came from the United States, Italy and Spain.

TCRdb's table, derived via immunoSEQ multiplex PCR, lists solely in-frame clones and lacks some. The sample records 45,000 to 55,000 clones, 80% to 90% being singletons. The CDR3 runs to 16 residues. Trimming cost V 5 bases and J 2 bases; bases outside gene matches: 2. Germline V gives CDR1 SGHTA, CDR2 FQGNSA. The origin of this receptor is a human donor in a cohort sampled during active COVID-19. Source material: peripheral blood. The chain employs TRBV7-2 and TRBJ2-1, with TRBD2 identical over 14 bases. The CDR3 coding sequence is TGTGCCAGCAGCCAGACTAGCGGGAGGGCCTACAATGAGCAGTTCTTC. Translated, it gives CASSQTSGRAYNEQFF.